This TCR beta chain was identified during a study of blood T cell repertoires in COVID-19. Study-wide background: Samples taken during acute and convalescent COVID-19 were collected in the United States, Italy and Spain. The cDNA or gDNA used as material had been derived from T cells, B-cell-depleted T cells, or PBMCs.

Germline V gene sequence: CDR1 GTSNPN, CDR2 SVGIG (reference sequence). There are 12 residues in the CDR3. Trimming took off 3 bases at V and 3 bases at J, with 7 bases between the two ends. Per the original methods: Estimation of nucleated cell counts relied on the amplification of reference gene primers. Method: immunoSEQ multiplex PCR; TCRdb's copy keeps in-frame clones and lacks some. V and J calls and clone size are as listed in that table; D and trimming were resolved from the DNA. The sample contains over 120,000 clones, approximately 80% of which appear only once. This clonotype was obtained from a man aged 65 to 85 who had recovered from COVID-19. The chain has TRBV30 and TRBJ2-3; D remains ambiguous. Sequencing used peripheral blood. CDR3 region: CAWSPGTDTQYF. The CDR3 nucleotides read TGTGCCTGGAGCCCCGGGACAGATACGCAGTATTTT. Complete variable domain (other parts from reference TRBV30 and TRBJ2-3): SQTIHQWPATLVQPVGSPLSLECTVEGTSNPNLYWYRQAAGRGLQLLFYSVGIGQISSEVPQNLSASRPQDRQFILSSKKLLLSDSGFYLCAWSPGTDTQYFGPGTRLTVL.